What follows are 21 T cell receptor beta chains derived from one specimen sequenced in a study of follicular helper T cells after annual influenza vaccination. Sequencing used immunoSEQ multiplex PCR; TCRdb keeps in-frame clones, though not all of them. The profile shows about 9,200 clones, over 70% of them singletons. Time point specified: 2015-2016 season, pre-vaccination. Sequenced here: CXCR5+ CD38- circulating T follicular helper cells from blood, sampled on the day of influenza vaccination. Subset indicated: circulating Tfh, non-naive CD4+CXCR5+PD-1+ (ICOS+CD38+ or ICOS-CD38-). The source is an adult who received the influenza vaccine.

The V gene is TRBV7-2, the J gene TRBJ2-1; D is unresolved. The germline V gene encodes CDR1 SGHTA and CDR2 FQGNSA. V was shortened by 7 bases and J by 6 bases, with 19 bases between the two germline ends. CDR3 size: 15 residues. The CDR3 nucleotides are TGTGCCAGCACCTACGACGATAACCCCGGCAATGAGCAGTTCTTC. Its protein is CASTYDDNPGNEQFF.

This sequence joins TRBV7-2 and TRBJ2-1; 10 bases line up with TRBD2. The CDR3 runs 18 residues. The germline gives CDR1 SGHTA, CDR2 FQGNSA. V shed 3 bases and J 7 bases; nucleotides not matched to a gene: 15. The CDR3 sequence: CASSFGPAGGLSKNEQFF. As DNA, the CDR3 is TGTGCCAGCAGCTTTGGCCCAGCGGGAGGGCTGTCGAAAAATGAGCAGTTCTTC.

This chain joins TRBV7-6 and TRBJ1-3, with TRBD1 as a possible D gene (5 bases). Germline assignment: CDR1 SGHVS and CDR2 FNYEAQ. This CDR3 has 15 amino acids. Trimming pared 2 bases from V and 2 bases from J, leaving 10 bases between. The DNA of the CDR3 is TGTGCCAGCAGCTTAAACGACAGTCCTGGAAACACCATATATTTT. Amino acid sequence: CASSLNDSPGNTIYF.

The V gene is TRBV19, the J gene TRBJ2-7, with TRBD1 matching over 8 bases. The CDR3 is 14 amino acids. The V gene's germline CDR1 is LNHDA and CDR2 SQIVND (reference sequence). The V gene end was trimmed by 5 bases and the J gene end by 1 base; junction bases not matched to a gene: 4. CDR3 bases: TGTGCCAGTAGTGCGACAGGGGAGTCCTACGAGCAGTACTTC. Amino acid sequence: CASSATGESYEQYF.

The V and J genes are TRBV5-1 and TRBJ1-2; 8 bases match TRBD1. Germline V lookup: CDR1 SGHRS, CDR2 YFSETQ. The CDR3 loop spans 14 amino acids. V shed 2 bases and J 7 bases; nucleotides not matched to a gene: 7. The CDR3 protein is CASSFQDRVGGYTF. The CDR3 DNA follows: TGCGCCAGCAGCTTCCAGGACAGGGTGGGTGGCTACACCTTC.

The chain has TRBV29-1 and TRBJ2-3; 7 bases fit TRBD2. The J segment lost 3 bases and the V segment lost 3 bases, leaving 9 bases of the junction unmatched. Germline CDR1 SQVTM, CDR2 ANQGSEA. CDR3 length: 15 residues. The CDR3 DNA sequence: TGCAGCGTTGAGGGTAGGGGCGGGAGAACAGATACGCAGTATTTT. As protein: CSVEGRGGRTDTQYF.

V gene TRBV19 combines with J gene TRBJ2-6; 7 bases line up with TRBD2. The length of the CDR3 is 18 residues. The V segment lost 5 bases and the J segment 0 bases; nucleotides outside the gene matches: 10. CDR1 is LNHDA, CDR2 SQIVND, per germline (reference sequence). In DNA, the CDR3 is TGTGCCAGTAGTTTGTTTTATGGCGGGAGCTCTGGGGCCAACGTCCTGACTTTC. Encoded protein: CASSLFYGGSSGANVLTF. The whole variable domain, remainder taken from reference TRBV19 and TRBJ2-6, is DGGITQSPKYLFRKEGQNVTLSCEQNLNHDAMYWYRQDPGQGLRLIYYSQIVNDFQKGDIAEGYSVSREKKESFPLTVTSAQKNPTAFYLCASSLFYGGSSGANVLTFGAGSRLTVL.

This clone was observed once. This chain joins TRBV15 and TRBJ1-1; tentative D call: TRBD1 (6 bases). Germline V gene data show CDR1 as LNHNV and CDR2 as YYDKDF (reference sequence). The CDR3 runs to 15 residues. V shed 3 bases and J shed 4 bases, with 15 bases lying between them. The CDR3 protein is CATSREVGGGTEAFF. Written as DNA, the CDR3 is TGTGCCACCAGCAGGGAGGTTGGAGGGGGCACTGAAGCTTTCTTT.

This clone was counted a few times. The rearrangement uses TRBV7-2 and TRBJ1-1; no clear D. V was cut by 1 base and J by 1 base, with 7 bases left in between. CDR1 SGHTA and CDR2 FQGNSA come from the germline V gene. CDR3 length: 14 amino acids. The CDR3 sequence is CASSLGQSNTEAFF. The CDR3 DNA is TGTGCCAGCAGCTTAGGGCAGTCGAACACTGAAGCTTTCTTT.

The genes are TRBV7-9 and TRBJ2-7, with 10 bases identical to TRBD1. The CDR3 has 15 residues. Trimming at V came to 8 bases and at J to 2 bases, leaving 9 bases not matched to a gene. Germline CDR1 and CDR2: SEHNR and FQNEAQ (reference sequence). The CDR3 nucleotides are TGTGCCAGCCCCACCGGGACAGGGGAAGCCTACGAGCAGTACTTC. Encoded protein: CASPTGTGEAYEQYF.

The J gene is TRBJ2-5, the V gene TRBV18; tentatively, D is TRBD1 or TRBD2 (5 bases each). V gave up 7 bases and J gave up 2 bases, with 11 bases separating them. The length of the CDR3 is 13 residues. CDR1 and CDR2 from the germline V gene are KGHSH and LQKENI. The CDR3: CASCPGPQETQYF. In DNA form, the CDR3 reads TGTGCCAGCTGCCCGGGACCTCAAGAGACCCAGTACTTC.

The chain is built from TRBV30 and TRBJ1-2, with a weak D call TRBD1 (5 bases). V gave up 4 bases and J gave up 2 bases, with 11 bases separating them. Germline CDR1 and CDR2: GTSNPN and SVGIG (reference sequence). This CDR3 contains 13 residues. The CDR3 nucleotides read TGTGCCTGGACTCTCAGGGAGAACTATGGCTACACCTTC. The encoded protein is CAWTLRENYGYTF.

J is TRBJ2-7 and V is TRBV28; 8 bases align to TRBD1. This CDR3 contains 16 residues. CDR1 and CDR2 from the germline V gene are MDHEN and SYDVKM. Losses at the gene ends were 5 bases for V and 0 bases for J; bases not matched to a gene: 9. The CDR3, as DNA: TGTGCCAGCAGTGACCCGGGACAGGTTAGCTCCTACGAGCAGTACTTC. Translating it yields CASSDPGQVSSYEQYF.

The chain joins TRBV27 to TRBJ2-1; TRBD2 agrees at 9 bases. The CDR3 has 16 residues. J lost 4 bases, V lost 5 bases, and 9 bases had no gene match. Germline lookup yields CDR1 MNHEY and CDR2 SMNVEV (reference sequence). CDR3 residues: CASSPQSGRLYNEQFF. The CDR3 coding sequence is TGTGCCAGCAGTCCTCAAAGCGGGAGGTTGTACAATGAGCAGTTCTTC.

The rearrangement links TRBV18 to TRBJ1-1; maybe TRBD1 (5 bases). This CDR3 is 14 amino acids long. V was cut by 0 bases and J by 9 bases, with 14 bases left in between. The germline V gene has CDR1 KGHSH and CDR2 LQKENI. CDR3 residues: CASSPPGGQGKAFF. As DNA, the CDR3 is TGTGCCAGCTCACCACCGGGCGGGCAGGGTAAAGCTTTCTTT.

The rearrangement joins TRBV11-2 to TRBJ1-2; D uncertain. Germline assignment: CDR1 SGHAT and CDR2 FQNNGV. This CDR3 is 11 amino acids long. V lost 5 bases and J 13 bases, leaving 14 bases between the germline ends. The CDR3 nucleotides read TGTGCCAGCAGCCTAGGGCCCGTCCCCACCTTC. Translating it yields CASSLGPVPTF.

The chain uses TRBV5-6 and TRBJ2-5; 12 bases agree with TRBD1. The CDR3 is made up of 16 amino acids. Germline V lookup: CDR1 SGHDT, CDR2 YYEEEE. V lost 2 bases to trimming and J lost 4 bases; unmatched junction nucleotides: 6. In nucleotides, the CDR3 is TGTGCCAGCAGCTTTACCGGGACAGGGGGCGTAGAGACCCAGTACTTC. This codes for CASSFTGTGGVETQYF. The full variable domain, in which reference TRBV5-6 and TRBJ2-5 provide the parts outside the CDR3, is DAGVTQSPTHLIKTRGQQVTLRCSPKSGHDTVSWYQQALGQGPQFIFQYYEEEERQRGNFPDRFSGHQFPNYSSELNVNALLLGDSALYLCASSFTGTGGVETQYFGPGTRLLVL.

The chain links TRBV4-1 to TRBJ2-7, with D perhaps TRBD1 (7 bases). Deletions cut 1 base from V and 3 bases from J, with 13 bases between. The length of the CDR3 is 15 residues. CDR1 and CDR2 from the germline V gene are MGHRA and YSYEKL. The CDR3 nucleotides are TGCGCCAGCAGCCAAGGGTTCAGGGGGGACTACGAGCAGTACTTC. Translating gives CASSQGFRGDYEQYF.

This chain connects TRBV2 to TRBJ2-1; 10 bases fit TRBD2. The germline CDR1 and CDR2 sequences are SNHLY and FYNNEI. CDR3 size: 15 residues. V gave up 5 bases and J gave up 4 bases; unmatched junction bases: 5. The CDR3 loop is CASSLAGGGYNEQFF. The CDR3 region has the DNA TGTGCCAGCAGTTTAGCGGGAGGCGGGTACAATGAGCAGTTCTTC.

The chain joins TRBV19 to TRBJ2-7; tentative D call: TRBD2 (6 bases). Looked up from germline, CDR1 is LNHDA and CDR2 is SQIVND (reference sequence). V lost 4 bases and J 5 bases, leaving 18 bases between the germline ends. This CDR3 spans 15 amino acids. In DNA form, the CDR3 reads TGTGCCAGTAGTAGCGGGGACGGATTGCTTAACGAGCAGTACTTC. Protein product: CASSSGDGLLNEQYF.

V gene TRBV18 combines with J gene TRBJ2-7; D is unclear. The CDR3 runs 14 residues. CDR1 and CDR2 from the germline V gene are KGHSH and LQKENI. V was pared by 2 bases and J by 7 bases, with 15 bases between. The CDR3 nucleotides are TGTGCCAGCTCACCATCTGTTACAGCCGGGGAGCAGTACTTC. Its protein product is CASSPSVTAGEQYF.